This T cell receptor beta chain was identified during a study of OX40 agonist ivuxolimab in advanced cancers. Study summary: Aged about 23 to 80 with a mean of 60 years, they were almost 85% male. General observations from the study: Relative to CD4+ cells, CD8+ T cells on average had more expanded clones. Partial responders treated at 0.1-3.0 mg/kg exhibited clonal expansion among the lowest measured.

The protocol was immunoSEQ multiplex PCR, while the TCRdb copy is restricted to in-frame clones and leaves out a portion. The sample includes 95,000 to 100,000 clones, roughly 80% of them seen just once. Germline V gene lookup returns CDR1 SNHLY and CDR2 FYNNEI. This CDR3 spans 15 amino acids. The V and J ends lost 6 bases and 0 bases respectively, with 12 bases between them. Remarks on this clone: Its antigen is unknown.

The sequencing here drew on CD4+ or CD8+ T cells sorted from blood, taken in a trial of the OX40 agonist ivuxolimab. The sequence derives from an adult with an advanced solid tumor such as melanoma, head and neck, liver or kidney cancer. V is TRBV2 and J is TRBJ2-1, with a possible D match to TRBD1 (6 bases). The CDR3 loop is CASRGAGSSYNEQFF. CDR3 sequence (DNA): TGTGCCAGCAGGGGGGCGGGTAGCTCCTACAATGAGCAGTTCTTC.